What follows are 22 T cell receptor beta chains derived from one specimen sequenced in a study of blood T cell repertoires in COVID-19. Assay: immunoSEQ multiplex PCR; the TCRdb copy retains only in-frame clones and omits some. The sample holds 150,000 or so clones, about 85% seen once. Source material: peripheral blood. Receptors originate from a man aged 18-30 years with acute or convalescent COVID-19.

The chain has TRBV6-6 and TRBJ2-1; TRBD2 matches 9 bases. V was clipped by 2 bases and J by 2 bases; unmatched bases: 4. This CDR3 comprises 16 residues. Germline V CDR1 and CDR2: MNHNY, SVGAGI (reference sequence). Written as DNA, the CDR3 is TGTGCCAGCAGTTACGGGCGGGGGGGTACCTACAATGAGCAGTTCTTC. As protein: CASSYGRGGTYNEQFF.

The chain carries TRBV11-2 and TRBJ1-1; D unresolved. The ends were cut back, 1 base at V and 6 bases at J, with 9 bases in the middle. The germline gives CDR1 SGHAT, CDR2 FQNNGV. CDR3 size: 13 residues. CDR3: CASSLASRAEAFF. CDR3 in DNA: TGTGCCAGCAGCTTAGCTTCGCGGGCTGAAGCTTTCTTT.

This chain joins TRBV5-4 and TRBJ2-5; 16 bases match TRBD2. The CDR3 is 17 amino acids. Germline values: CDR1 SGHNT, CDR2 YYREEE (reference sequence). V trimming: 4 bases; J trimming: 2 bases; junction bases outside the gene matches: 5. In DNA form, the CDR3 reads TGTGCCAGCAGCGAGGGACTAGCGGGGGGGCTGCAAGAGACCCAGTACTTC. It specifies CASSEGLAGGLQETQYF. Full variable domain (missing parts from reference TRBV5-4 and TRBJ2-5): ETGVTQSPTHLIKTRGQQVTLRCSSQSGHNTVSWYQQALGQGPQFIFQYYREEENGRGNFPPRFSGLQFPNYSSELNVNALELDDSALYLCASSEGLAGGLQETQYFGPGTRLLVL.

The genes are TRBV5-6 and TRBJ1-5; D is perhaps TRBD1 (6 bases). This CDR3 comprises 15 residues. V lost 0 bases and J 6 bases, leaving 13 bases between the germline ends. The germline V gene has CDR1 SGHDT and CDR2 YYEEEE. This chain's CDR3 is CASSLGGGAFQPQHF. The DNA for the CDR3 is TGTGCCAGCAGCTTGGGCGGGGGCGCGTTTCAGCCCCAGCATTTT. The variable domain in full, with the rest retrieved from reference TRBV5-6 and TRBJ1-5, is DAGVTQSPTHLIKTRGQQVTLRCSPKSGHDTVSWYQQALGQGPQFIFQYYEEEERQRGNFPDRFSGHQFPNYSSELNVNALLLGDSALYLCASSLGGGAFQPQHFGDGTRLSIL.

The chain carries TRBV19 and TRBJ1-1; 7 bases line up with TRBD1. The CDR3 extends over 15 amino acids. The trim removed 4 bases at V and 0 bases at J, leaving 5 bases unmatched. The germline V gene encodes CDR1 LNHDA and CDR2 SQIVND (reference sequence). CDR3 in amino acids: CASSNNRGLNTEAFF. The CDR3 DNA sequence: TGTGCCAGTAGTAACAACAGGGGACTGAACACTGAAGCTTTCTTT.

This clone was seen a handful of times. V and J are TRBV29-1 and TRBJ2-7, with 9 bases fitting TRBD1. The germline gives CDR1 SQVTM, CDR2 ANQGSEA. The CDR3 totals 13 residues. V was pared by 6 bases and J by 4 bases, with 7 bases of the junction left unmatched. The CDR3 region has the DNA TGCAGCGTCTTGGGACAGGGTGGTTACGAGCAGTACTTC. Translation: CSVLGQGGYEQYF.

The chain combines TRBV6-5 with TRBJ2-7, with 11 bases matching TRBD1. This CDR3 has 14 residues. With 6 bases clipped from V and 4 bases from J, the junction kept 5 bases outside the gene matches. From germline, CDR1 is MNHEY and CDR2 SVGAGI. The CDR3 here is CASSLDRGLYEQYF. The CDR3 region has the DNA TGTGCCAGCAGCCTGGACAGGGGGCTGTACGAGCAGTACTTC.

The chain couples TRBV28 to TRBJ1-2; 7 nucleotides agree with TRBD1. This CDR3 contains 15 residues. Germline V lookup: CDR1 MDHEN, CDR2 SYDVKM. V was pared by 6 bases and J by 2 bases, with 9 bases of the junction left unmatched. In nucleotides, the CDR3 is TGTGCCAGCAGGACCGGGACAGCAGGAAACTATGGCTACACCTTC. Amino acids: CASRTGTAGNYGYTF.

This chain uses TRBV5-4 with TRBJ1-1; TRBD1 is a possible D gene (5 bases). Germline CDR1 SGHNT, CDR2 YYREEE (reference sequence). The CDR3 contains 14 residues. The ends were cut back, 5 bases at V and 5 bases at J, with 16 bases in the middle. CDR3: CASSPAGGRTEAFF. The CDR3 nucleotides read TGTGCCAGCAGTCCAGCGGGGGGTAGGACTGAAGCTTTCTTT. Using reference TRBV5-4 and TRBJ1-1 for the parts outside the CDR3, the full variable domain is ETGVTQSPTHLIKTRGQQVTLRCSSQSGHNTVSWYQQALGQGPQFIFQYYREEENGRGNFPPRFSGLQFPNYSSELNVNALELDDSALYLCASSPAGGRTEAFFGQGTRLTVV.

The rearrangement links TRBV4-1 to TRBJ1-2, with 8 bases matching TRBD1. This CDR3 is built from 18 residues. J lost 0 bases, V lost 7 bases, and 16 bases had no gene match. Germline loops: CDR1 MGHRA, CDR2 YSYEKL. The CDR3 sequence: CASKKDWTGRSSNYGYTF. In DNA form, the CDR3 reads TGCGCCAGCAAGAAAGATTGGACAGGGCGATCGTCTAACTATGGCTACACCTTC.

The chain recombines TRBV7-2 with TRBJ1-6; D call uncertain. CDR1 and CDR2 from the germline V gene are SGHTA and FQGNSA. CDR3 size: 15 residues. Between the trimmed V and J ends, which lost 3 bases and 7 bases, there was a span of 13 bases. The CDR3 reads CASSFPGVENSPLHF. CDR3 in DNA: TGTGCCAGCAGCTTTCCAGGTGTAGAAAATTCACCCCTCCACTTT. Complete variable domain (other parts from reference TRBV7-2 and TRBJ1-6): GAGVSQSPSNKVTEKGKDVELRCDPISGHTALYWYRQSLGQGLEFLIYFQGNSAPDKSGLPSDRFSAERTGGSVSTLTIQRTQQEDSAVYLCASSFPGVENSPLHFGNGTRLTVT.

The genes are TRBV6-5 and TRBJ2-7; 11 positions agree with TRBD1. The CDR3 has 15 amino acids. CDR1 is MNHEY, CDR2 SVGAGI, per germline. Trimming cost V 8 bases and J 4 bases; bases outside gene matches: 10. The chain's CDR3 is CASLDRTGGNYEQYF. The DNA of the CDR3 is TGTGCCAGCCTTGATCGGACAGGGGGCAATTACGAGCAGTACTTC.

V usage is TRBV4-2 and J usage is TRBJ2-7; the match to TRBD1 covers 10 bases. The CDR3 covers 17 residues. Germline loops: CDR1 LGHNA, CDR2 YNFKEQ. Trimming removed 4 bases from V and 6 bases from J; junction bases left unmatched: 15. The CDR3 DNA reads TGTGCCAGCAGCCCAATCGACCGGGACAGGGGCCCCCCCGAGCAGTACGTC. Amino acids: CASSPIDRDRGPPEQYV.

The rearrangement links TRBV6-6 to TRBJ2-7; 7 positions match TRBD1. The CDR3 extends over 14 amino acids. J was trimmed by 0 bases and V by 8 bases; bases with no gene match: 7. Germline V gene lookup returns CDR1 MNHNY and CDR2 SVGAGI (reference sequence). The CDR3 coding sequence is TGTGCCAGCGGTACGACAGGGATCTCCTACGAGCAGTACTTC. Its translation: CASGTTGISYEQYF.

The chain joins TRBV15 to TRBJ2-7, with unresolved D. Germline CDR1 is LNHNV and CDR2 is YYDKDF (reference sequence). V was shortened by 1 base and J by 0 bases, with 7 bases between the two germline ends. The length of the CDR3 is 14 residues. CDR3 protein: CATSRAPLSYEQYF. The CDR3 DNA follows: TGTGCCACCAGCAGAGCCCCTCTCTCCTACGAGCAGTACTTC.

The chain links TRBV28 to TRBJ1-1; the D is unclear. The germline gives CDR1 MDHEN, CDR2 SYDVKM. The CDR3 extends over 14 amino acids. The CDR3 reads CATFPGLMNTEAFF. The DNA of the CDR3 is TGTGCTACCTTCCCGGGTCTCATGAACACTGAAGCTTTCTTT.

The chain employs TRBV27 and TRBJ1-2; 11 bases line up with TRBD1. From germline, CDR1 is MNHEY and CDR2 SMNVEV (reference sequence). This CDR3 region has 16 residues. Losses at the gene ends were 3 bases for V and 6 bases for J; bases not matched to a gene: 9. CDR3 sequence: CASSFLGTGGKDGYTF. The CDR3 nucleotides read TGTGCCAGCAGTTTTCTCGGGACAGGGGGGAAAGATGGCTACACCTTC.

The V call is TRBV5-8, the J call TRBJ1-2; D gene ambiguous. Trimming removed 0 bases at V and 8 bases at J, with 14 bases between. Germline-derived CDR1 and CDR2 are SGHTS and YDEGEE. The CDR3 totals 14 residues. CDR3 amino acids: CASSLVGIMSGYTF. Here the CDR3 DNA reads TGTGCCAGCAGCTTGGTTGGTATAATGAGCGGCTACACCTTC.

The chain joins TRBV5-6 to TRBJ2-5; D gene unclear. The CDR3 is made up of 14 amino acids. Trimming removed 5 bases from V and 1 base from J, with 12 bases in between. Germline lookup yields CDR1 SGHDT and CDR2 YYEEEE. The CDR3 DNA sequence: TGTGCCAGCAGTGGCCCCAGGATCCAAGAGACCCAGTACTTC. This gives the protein CASSGPRIQETQYF.

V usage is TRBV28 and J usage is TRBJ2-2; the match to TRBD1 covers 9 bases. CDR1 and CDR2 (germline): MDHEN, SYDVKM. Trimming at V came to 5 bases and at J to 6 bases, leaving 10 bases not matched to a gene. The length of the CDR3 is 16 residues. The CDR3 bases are TGTGCCAGCAGTAGTCCGGGACAGGGTAGGGCCGGGGAGCTGTTTTTT. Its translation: CASSSPGQGRAGELFF.

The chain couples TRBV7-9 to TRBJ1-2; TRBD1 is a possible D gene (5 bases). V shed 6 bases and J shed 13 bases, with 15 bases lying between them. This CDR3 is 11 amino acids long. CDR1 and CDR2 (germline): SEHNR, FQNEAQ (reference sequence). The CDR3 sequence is CASRFGRAITF. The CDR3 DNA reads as TGTGCCAGCAGATTTGGCAGGGCGATCACCTTC.

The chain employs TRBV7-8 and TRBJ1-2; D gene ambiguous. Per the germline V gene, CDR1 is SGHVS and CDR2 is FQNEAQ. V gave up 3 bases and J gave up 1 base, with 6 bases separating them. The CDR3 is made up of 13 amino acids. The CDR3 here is CASSLALNYGYTF. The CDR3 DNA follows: TGTGCCAGCAGCTTGGCTCTTAACTATGGCTACACCTTC.